This is a list of T cell receptor beta chains from one sample in a study of cytomegalovirus exposure and HLA in healthy donors. Libraries were prepared by immunoSEQ multiplex PCR; TCRdb keeps only in-frame clonotypes and omits some of them. Of about 160,000 clones detected, around 74% appear once; the ten largest clones hold about 5.9%. Sequenced material: PBMCs. The receptors originated from a man in his forties or fifties in good health and CMV-seropositive. Each CDR3 is given with its conserved first and last residue. Fields, in order: D gene, clone size, J gene, V gene, CDR3 protein, CDR3 DNA. A D gene is named only where the DNA matches it firmly. A clone size is listed for some rows: how often the clone was seen (once, few, many), or a class if it is expanded.

TRBD2 once TRBJ2-7 TRBV10-1 CARASGSYEQYF TGCGCCAGGGCTAGCGGCTCCTACGAGCAGTACTTC
NA NA TRBJ2-1 TRBV5-6 CASSYGQKSYNEQFF TGTGCCAGCAGCTACGGACAGAAGAGTTACAATGAGCAGTTCTTC
NA NA TRBJ2-1 TRBV4-1 CASSQGGSRSYNEQFF TGCGCCAGCAGCCAAGGAGGGTCCCGCTCCTACAATGAGCAGTTCTTC
TRBD1 NA TRBJ2-7 TRBV7-3 CASSTRTGREQYF TGTGCCAGCAGCACCCGGACAGGGCGGGAGCAGTACTTC
TRBD2 NA TRBJ2-3 TRBV27 CASSFISPGLAGVSTDTQYF TGTGCCAGCAGTTTTATATCCCCGGGACTAGCGGGAGTCAGCACAGATACGCAGTATTTT
NA NA TRBJ2-7 TRBV6-5 CASRAGFTTHEQYF TGTGCCAGCAGGGCAGGGTTTACTACCCACGAGCAGTACTTC
NA few TRBJ1-2 TRBV15 CATSRDNRHTF TGTGCCACCAGCAGGGACAATCGTCACACCTTC
NA NA TRBJ2-7 TRBV28 CANTSQGRGYEQYF TGTGCCAACACTTCACAGGGAAGGGGGTACGAGCAGTACTTC
TRBD2 NA TRBJ2-1 TRBV10-3 CAISVIGTSGPSSSYNEQFF TGTGCCATCAGTGTAATTGGGACTAGCGGTCCTAGCAGCTCCTACAATGAGCAGTTCTTC
TRBD2 NA TRBJ2-7 TRBV10-2 CASSENSSGRAKQYF TGCGCCAGCAGTGAGAACTCTAGCGGGAGGGCCAAGCAGTACTTC
NA NA TRBJ1-4 TRBV28 CASSLPGGGLNEKLFF TGTGCCAGCAGTCTTCCGGGGGGGGGCTTAAATGAAAAACTGTTTTTT
TRBD1 NA TRBJ1-4 TRBV27 CASSPTGFNEKLFF TGTGCCAGCAGCCCGACAGGGTTTAATGAAAAACTGTTTTTT
NA NA TRBJ1-4 TRBV10-2 CASSDQANEKLFF TGCGCCAGCAGTGATCAGGCTAATGAAAAACTGTTTTTT
NA NA TRBJ2-7 TRBV5-1 CASSLDGGRISYEQYF TGCGCCAGCAGCTTGGATGGGGGGAGGATCTCCTACGAGCAGTACTTC
TRBD1 few TRBJ2-1 TRBV7-8 CATLTPAGQGDNEQFF TGTGCCACCTTAACCCCTGCGGGACAGGGTGACAATGAGCAGTTCTTC
TRBD2 NA TRBJ2-5 TRBV5-1 CASSLNPGTSGQETQYF TGCGCCAGCAGCTTGAACCCCGGGACTAGCGGCCAAGAGACCCAGTACTTC
TRBD1 NA TRBJ1-2 TRBV28 CASSFGGQYGYTF TGTGCCAGCAGTTTTGGGGGACAGTATGGCTACACCTTC
NA NA TRBJ1-6 TRBV30 CAWRGHNNSPLHF TGTGCCTGGAGGGGCCATAATAATTCACCCCTCCACTTT
TRBD2 few TRBJ2-7 TRBV6-1 CASSEWGEGNEQYF TGTGCCAGCAGTGAATGGGGGGAGGGGAACGAGCAGTACTTC
NA NA TRBJ2-1 TRBV6-4 CASSEGTGDNNEQFF TGTGCCAGCAGTGAGGGTACAGGCGATAACAATGAGCAGTTCTTC
TRBD1 NA TRBJ2-5 TRBV7-2 CASSFGQGETQYF TGTGCCAGCAGCTTCGGACAGGGGGAGACCCAGTACTTC
NA few TRBJ1-1 TRBV7-9 CSSSSKSNLVLNTEAFF TGTTCCAGCAGCAGTAAGAGCAATCTAGTCCTGAACACTGAAGCTTTCTTT
NA NA TRBJ2-7 TRBV1 CTSSRGYRENKSYEQYF TGCACCAGCAGCCGCGGTTACAGGGAAAACAAGTCCTACGAGCAGTACTTC
NA NA TRBJ1-2 TRBV7-8 CASSLERTALGYTF TGTGCCAGCAGCTTAGAGCGGACGGCGCTTGGCTACACCTTC
NA NA TRBJ1-5 TRBV30 CAWAGNSNQPQHF TGTGCCTGGGCAGGGAATAGCAATCAGCCCCAGCATTTT
NA NA TRBJ2-7 TRBV27 CASSSRQAGRSYEQYF TGTGCCAGCAGTTCAAGACAGGCAGGCCGATCCTACGAGCAGTACTTC
NA few TRBJ2-1 TRBV5-1 CASSRLAAGSNEQFF TGCGCCAGCAGCCGTCTCGCGGCCGGGTCCAATGAGCAGTTCTTC
TRBD1 NA TRBJ1-2 TRBV28 CASSPRQGRANYGYTF TGTGCCAGCAGTCCCCGACAGGGACGTGCTAACTATGGCTACACCTTC
NA NA TRBJ2-7 TRBV20-1 CSARDPREQYF TGCAGTGCTAGAGATCCGAGAGAGCAGTACTTC
TRBD1 NA TRBJ2-5 TRBV10-3 CAISDQDRVNQETQYF TGTGCCATCAGTGACCAGGACAGGGTAAACCAAGAGACCCAGTACTTC
TRBD1 few TRBJ2-2 TRBV7-8 CASSIRDRGIGELFF TGTGCCAGCAGCATCCGGGACAGGGGGATCGGGGAGCTGTTTTTT
NA NA TRBJ2-1 TRBV6-4 CASSVVEGTYNEQFF TGTGCCAGCAGCGTCGTAGAGGGTACATACAATGAGCAGTTCTTC
NA NA TRBJ2-2 TRBV7-9 CSSSFTGSTNTGELFF TGTTCCAGCAGTTTCACAGGGTCAACGAACACCGGGGAGCTGTTTTTT
NA once TRBJ1-1 TRBV6-5 CASSLHRAVFF TGTGCCAGCAGTCTTCACAGGGCGGTTTTCTTT
TRBD1 once TRBJ1-5 TRBV5-1 CASSPGTGASQPQHF TGCGCCAGCAGCCCCGGGACAGGGGCCTCTCAGCCCCAGCATTTT
TRBD1 NA TRBJ2-4 TRBV27 CASSPRTGINIQYF TGTGCCAGCAGTCCTAGGACAGGGATAAACATTCAGTACTTC
TRBD2 NA TRBJ2-3 TRBV5-4 CASSTTSGSTDTQYF TGTGCCAGCAGCACCACTAGCGGGAGCACAGATACGCAGTATTTT
TRBD2 few TRBJ2-7 TRBV6-5 CASSRTSGRVSEQYF TGTGCCAGCAGTCGGACTAGCGGGAGGGTTTCCGAGCAGTACTTC
NA few TRBJ2-7 TRBV14 CASSHLTNEQYF TGTGCCAGCAGCCACTTGACTAACGAGCAGTACTTC
TRBD1 NA TRBJ1-1 TRBV27 CASSTPQGLAFF TGTGCCAGCAGTACTCCACAGGGGTTAGCTTTCTTT
TRBD2 NA TRBJ2-1 TRBV9 CASSVGTSELNEQFF TGTGCCAGCAGCGTAGGGACTAGCGAACTTAATGAGCAGTTCTTC
TRBD1 NA TRBJ2-3 TRBV7-8 CASSLPGGATQYF TGTGCCAGCAGCCTACCAGGGGGCGCTACGCAGTATTTT
NA NA TRBJ2-3 TRBV2 CAVRLAANTDTQYF TGTGCCGTGAGGTTAGCGGCCAACACAGATACGCAGTATTTT
NA NA TRBJ2-7 TRBV29-1 CSVRGLPLYEQYF TGCAGCGTGAGGGGGTTACCCCTCTACGAGCAGTACTTC
NA NA TRBJ2-2 TRBV9 CASNIYTGELFF TGTGCCAGCAACATTTACACCGGGGAGCTGTTTTTT
NA NA TRBJ2-7 TRBV15 CATSRAPGGTYEQYF TGTGCCACCAGCAGAGCTCCAGGTGGAACCTACGAGCAGTACTTC
TRBD2 few TRBJ2-5 TRBV29-1 CSVEPGGPETQYF TGCAGCGTTGAACCGGGAGGGCCGGAGACCCAGTACTTC
TRBD2 NA TRBJ2-5 TRBV5-1 CASSLGTRETQYF TGCGCCAGCAGCTTAGGGACTAGAGAGACCCAGTACTTC
NA NA TRBJ1-2 TRBV4-1 CASSLGALYGYTF TGCGCCAGCAGCCTGGGGGCTTTATATGGCTACACCTTC
TRBD1 NA TRBJ1-4 TRBV13 CASSLGRGSEKLFF TGTGCCAGCAGCTTGGGCAGGGGGAGCGAAAAACTGTTTTTT
TRBD2 NA TRBJ2-3 TRBV5-1 CASSTTSGTDTQYF TGCGCCAGCAGCACGACTAGCGGTACAGATACGCAGTATTTT
TRBD1 NA TRBJ2-7 TRBV19 CASKTSGTAHSYEQYF TGTGCCAGTAAAACCTCCGGGACAGCCCATTCCTACGAGCAGTACTTC
NA NA TRBJ2-3 TRBV11-3 CASSRGTVSTDTQYF TGTGCCAGCAGCCGCGGGACAGTAAGCACAGATACGCAGTATTTT
TRBD1 NA TRBJ1-2 TRBV9 CASSPLTGGAILSYTF TGTGCCAGCAGCCCTCTAACAGGGGGCGCGATCTTATCCTACACCTTC